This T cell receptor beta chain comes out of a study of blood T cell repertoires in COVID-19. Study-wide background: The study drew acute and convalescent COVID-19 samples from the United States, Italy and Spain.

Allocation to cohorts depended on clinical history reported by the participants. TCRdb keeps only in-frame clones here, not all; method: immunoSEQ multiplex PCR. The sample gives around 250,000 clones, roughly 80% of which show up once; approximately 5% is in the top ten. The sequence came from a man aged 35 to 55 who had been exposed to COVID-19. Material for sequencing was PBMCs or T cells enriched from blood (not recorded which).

In nucleotides, the CDR3 is TGCGCCAGCGGGCACGGAACGTATGGCTACACCTTC. Residues: CASGHGTYGYTF. This chain uses TRBV5-1 with TRBJ1-2; D not resolved. V lost 7 bases and J 5 bases, leaving 12 bases between the germline ends. Germline CDR1 reads SGHRS; CDR2 reads YFSETQ. The CDR3 extends over 12 amino acids. The full variable domain, with the rest looked up from reference TRBV5-1 and TRBJ1-2, is KAGVTQTPRYLIKTRGQQVTLSCSPISGHRSVSWYQQTPGQGLQFLFEYFSETQRNKGNFPGRFSGRQFSNSRSEMNVSTLELGDSALYLCASGHGTYGYTFGSGTRLTVV.